Below, 30 T cell receptor beta chains from the same sample are listed, as sequenced in a study of regulatory T cells in long-lasting Graves disease. Construction of TCR beta libraries relied on iRepertoire HTBI primers and on Arm-PCR targeting CDR3 regions. TCRdb reprocessed the multiplex PCR reads with MiXCR, giving one entry per CDR3 protein. The profile covers 300,000 to 400,000 distinct CDR3 sequences, with roughly a sixth appearing a single time and approximately 22% taken by the ten largest. Time point specified: newly diagnosed GD, antithyroid drugs for less than 3 months. From PBMCs, RNA was extracted and then used to make the TCR library. This sample comprised peripheral blood mononuclear cells (PBMCs), obtained at new diagnosis, from a patient treated with antithyroid drugs. These receptors all come from a female donor with Graves disease.

This clonotype was counted many times. This CDR3 reads CSARDAVRQGATNEQFF. For the CDR3, the DNA is TGCAGTGCTAGAGATGCGGTAAGACAGGGGGCTACCAATGAGCAGTTCTTC. The chain has TRBV20-1 and TRBJ2-1; the match to TRBD1 covers 10 bases. The trim removed 0 bases at V and 6 bases at J, leaving 11 bases unmatched. Germline V gene sequence: CDR1 DFQATT, CDR2 SNEGSKA (reference sequence). The CDR3 is made up of 17 amino acids.

This clonotype has at least ten counts. The chain links TRBV5-1 to TRBJ2-3; D unclear. Germline CDR1 is SGHRS and CDR2 is YFSETQ. CDR3 length equals 14 residues. The V gene lost 2 bases and the J gene lost 0 bases, with 7 bases spanning the gap. The CDR3 sequence is CASSFYSSTDTQYF. As DNA, the CDR3 is TGCGCCAGCAGCTTTTACTCTAGCACAGATACGCAGTATTTT.

This clonotype occurred many times. The CDR3 nucleotides read TGTGCCAGCAGTTGGGACAGGGGGTCAACGCCCCTCCACTTT. This encodes CASSWDRGSTPLHF. The chain recombines TRBV11-2 with TRBJ1-6; 11 positions match TRBD1. This CDR3 is built from 14 residues. V shed 6 bases and J 13 bases; nucleotides not matched to a gene: 8. The germline gives CDR1 SGHAT, CDR2 FQNNGV.

At least ten counts were recorded for this clonotype. The chain joins TRBV7-2 to TRBJ1-4, with 7 bases matching TRBD1. The V and J ends lost 9 bases and 8 bases, in that order; junction bases with no gene match: 9. The CDR3 is 13 amino acids. Germline loops: CDR1 SGHTA, CDR2 FQGNSA. As DNA, the CDR3 is TGTGCCAGTTCAAAGGGGGCGAAGGAAAAACTGTTTTTT. Translation: CASSKGAKEKLFF.

Many counts were recorded for this clonotype. The chain is built from TRBV12-3 or TRBV12-4 and TRBJ1-2; no clear D gene. This CDR3 is 13 amino acids long. The V gene lost 5 bases and the J gene lost 4 bases, with 11 bases spanning the gap. CDR3 amino acids: CASSLPRTYGYTF. The CDR3 DNA follows: TGTGCCAGCAGTCTTCCGAGGACCTATGGCTACACCTTC.

This clonotype was recorded many times. The chain is built from TRBV12-5 and TRBJ1-6, with 8 bases fitting TRBD1. The CDR3 runs to 17 residues. V gave up 3 bases and J gave up 8 bases; unmatched junction bases: 12. Germline values: CDR1 LGHNT, CDR2 FRNRAP. This CDR3 is CASGLRPGGIYDSPLHF. DNA of the CDR3: TGTGCTAGTGGTTTAAGGCCAGGGGGCATCTACGATTCACCCCTCCACTTT.

This clonotype appeared many times. For the CDR3, the DNA is TGTGCCACCAGTGATTTGCGGGGGACAGACGATCCGGGACTAGCGGGAATAGTCGAGACCCAGTACTTC. Translation gives CATSDLRGTDDPGLAGIVETQYF. The V gene is TRBV24-1, the J gene TRBJ2-5; TRBD2 matches at 13 bases. Germline V gene data show CDR1 as KGHDR and CDR2 as SFDVKD. Trimming removed 0 bases from V and 5 bases from J; junction bases left unmatched: 23. The CDR3 has 23 residues.

This clonotype was recorded a few times. The CDR3 region is CASSQVSGEQETQYF. CDR3 in DNA: TGCGCCAGCAGCCAAGTTAGCGGGGAACAAGAGACCCAGTACTTC. This sequence joins TRBV4-1 and TRBJ2-5; 8 bases match TRBD2. Per the germline V gene, CDR1 is MGHRA and CDR2 is YSYEKL. With 1 base clipped from V and 2 bases from J, the junction kept 3 bases outside the gene matches. This CDR3 has 15 amino acids.

This clonotype was observed at least ten times. The CDR3 is CASTRRGFGTDTQYF. DNA of the CDR3: TGCGCCAGCACCCGGAGGGGGTTTGGCACAGATACGCAGTATTTT. The chain links TRBV5-1 to TRBJ2-3; perhaps D is TRBD1 or TRBD2 (6 bases each). CDR1 is SGHRS, CDR2 YFSETQ, per germline. V lost 6 bases to trimming and J lost 1 base, with 15 bases between them. CDR3 size: 15 residues.

This chain uses TRBV10-3 with TRBJ2-1, with 7 bases matching TRBD1. The CDR3 is 13 residues long. V trimming: 10 bases; J trimming: 7 bases; junction bases outside the gene matches: 10. Per the germline V gene, CDR1 is ENHRY and CDR2 is SYGVKD. CDR3 region: CASTPDRTNEQFF. The CDR3 DNA is TGTGCCAGTACCCCGGACAGGACGAATGAGCAGTTCTTC.

The chain has TRBV7-2 and TRBJ2-1; D is uncertain. Deletions cut 5 bases from V and 5 bases from J, with 10 bases between. Germline values: CDR1 SGHTA, CDR2 FQGNSA. This CDR3 has 13 residues. CDR3 in amino acids: CASSQPTNNEQFF. CDR3 DNA: TGTGCCAGCAGCCAACCTACTAACAATGAGCAGTTCTTC.

The sample holds many counts of this clonotype. The chain carries TRBV2 and TRBJ1-4; 8 bases fit TRBD1. With V trimmed by 5 bases and J by 5 bases, 10 bases remained unmatched. The length of the CDR3 is 16 residues. Per the germline V gene, CDR1 is SNHLY and CDR2 is FYNNEI. The CDR3 is CASSPDRGDLNEKLFF. The CDR3 nucleotides read TGTGCCAGCAGTCCAGACAGGGGTGACCTGAATGAAAAACTGTTTTTT.

The CDR3 bases are TGTGCCAGCAGTCCGGACTTCGTTGGGGTGGATACGCAGTATTTT. Translated: CASSPDFVGVDTQYF. The genes are TRBV12-3 or TRBV12-4 and TRBJ2-3; TRBD2 might be the D (5 bases). The CDR3 runs to 15 residues. Trimming took off 5 bases at V and 6 bases at J, with 18 bases between the two ends.

In this sample, this clonotype turned up many times. The chain links TRBV7-3 to TRBJ1-3; no clear D gene. Germline lookup yields CDR1 SGHTA and CDR2 FQGTGA. The length of the CDR3 is 14 residues. With 2 bases removed from V and 4 bases from J, the gap between germline ends came to 9 bases. DNA of the CDR3: TGTGCCAGCAGCTTAGTCCTTGGGGGAAACACCATATATTTT. It specifies CASSLVLGGNTIYF.

At least ten counts were recorded for this clonotype. V is TRBV15 and J is TRBJ2-3, with 11 bases that match TRBD2. V trimming: 6 bases; J trimming: 2 bases; junction bases outside the gene matches: 10. There are 17 residues in the CDR3. Germline assignment: CDR1 LNHNV and CDR2 YYDKDF (reference sequence). CDR3 loop: CATRLSSGRSLTDTQYF. CDR3 nucleotide sequence: TGTGCCACCAGACTGTCTAGCGGGAGGTCCCTCACAGATACGCAGTATTTT.

This rearrangement joins TRBV20-1 to TRBJ1-1; D is undetermined. CDR3 length equals 13 residues. V was pared by 5 bases and J by 8 bases, with 18 bases between. In germline, CDR1 is DFQATT, CDR2 SNEGSKA (reference sequence). CDR3 nucleotides: TGCAGTGCTCATTTTTCCGTGAACAGAGAAGCTTTCTTT. It translates to CSAHFSVNREAFF.

This clonotype showed up many times. V gene TRBV5-5 combines with J gene TRBJ2-6; D is uncertain. Germline values: CDR1 SGHKS, CDR2 YYEKEE (reference sequence). CDR3 length equals 17 residues. The V end lost 4 bases, the J end lost 0 bases, and 14 bases lay between the germline ends. The CDR3 sequence: CASSPTYTNSGANVLTF. In DNA, the CDR3 is TGTGCCAGCAGCCCCACCTACACAAACTCTGGGGCCAACGTCCTGACTTTC.

In its sample, this clonotype was seen many times. In DNA form, the CDR3 reads TGCAGTGCTAGCCCTCAGGGGGCGGGGAACACTGAAGCTTTCTTT. Amino acid sequence: CSASPQGAGNTEAFF. The chain combines TRBV20-1 with TRBJ1-1; TRBD1 aligns across 8 bases. With V trimmed by 3 bases and J by 1 base, 7 bases remained unmatched. The length of the CDR3 is 15 residues. Per the germline V gene, CDR1 is DFQATT and CDR2 is SNEGSKA (reference sequence).

J is TRBJ2-7 and V is TRBV2, with no clear D. Germline assignment: CDR1 SNHLY and CDR2 FYNNEI. The length of the CDR3 is 14 residues. Trimming stripped 6 bases from V and 7 bases from J, with 19 bases between. For the CDR3, the DNA is TGTGCCAGCAGCCCCTCGATCGCCTGGATTGAGCAGTACTTC. Its translation: CASSPSIAWIEQYF.

This clonotype was counted ten times or more. The V and J genes are TRBV28 and TRBJ1-1; D may be TRBD1 (5 bases). Trimming removed 7 bases from V and 6 bases from J, with 27 bases in between. In germline, CDR1 is MDHEN, CDR2 SYDVKM. The CDR3 is 17 amino acids. Here the CDR3 reads CASTSLLGTLFEPEAFF. The DNA for the CDR3 is TGTGCCAGCACCTCTCTCCTAGGGACCCTTTTCGAGCCTGAAGCTTTCTTT.

This clonotype was counted many times. The J gene is TRBJ2-7, the V gene TRBV29-1; D possibly corresponds to TRBD2 (5 bases). CDR3 length equals 12 residues. The germline V gene encodes CDR1 SQVTM and CDR2 ANQGSEA. Trimming took off 4 bases at V and 4 bases at J, with 11 bases between the two ends. CDR3 DNA sequence: TGCAGCGTTGTGAATGAGGGTTACGAGCAGTACTTC. Amino acids: CSVVNEGYEQYF.

This clonotype turned up a few times. This rearrangement joins TRBV19 to TRBJ1-1; weak D call: TRBD1 (5 bases). Germline assignment: CDR1 LNHDA and CDR2 SQIVND (reference sequence). The V and J ends lost 7 bases and 3 bases respectively, with 18 bases between them. The CDR3 has 15 residues. The CDR3: CASTSFDRFYTEAFF. The CDR3 region has the DNA TGTGCCAGTACCAGCTTTGACAGATTTTACACTGAAGCTTTCTTT.

The V call is TRBV12-3 or TRBV12-4, the J call TRBJ2-2; the D is unclear. Trimming pared 6 bases from V and 2 bases from J, leaving 13 bases between. The CDR3 is 15 residues long. The CDR3 spells CASSHGDVNTGELFF. As DNA, the CDR3 is TGTGCCAGCAGCCACGGCGACGTAAACACCGGGGAGCTGTTTTTT.

This chain connects TRBV19 to TRBJ2-1; 12 bases are a match to TRBD2. Germline CDR1 reads LNHDA; CDR2 reads SQIVND (reference sequence). This CDR3 contains 17 residues. V lost 1 base to trimming and J lost 8 bases; unmatched junction nucleotides: 9. The CDR3 DNA reads as TGTGCCAGTAGTATAGCATCCGGGACTAGCGGGTATGATGAGCAGTTCTTC. Translated, it gives CASSIASGTSGYDEQFF.

As regards this clonotype: A clone one base away is much larger, so this may be a read error. This rearrangement joins TRBV25-1 to TRBJ2-3; TRBD2 agrees at 12 bases. This CDR3 contains 18 residues. Trimming removed 4 bases from V and 1 base from J; junction bases left unmatched: 9. CDR1 is MGHDK, CDR2 SYGVNS, per germline. The CDR3: CASSANLAGGPGTDTQYF. Here the CDR3 DNA reads TGTGCCAGCAGTGCCAATCTAGCGGGAGGGCCGGGCACAGATACGCAGTATTTT.

CDR3 sequence reads: CSAREGAGPGETQYF. Written as DNA, the CDR3 is TGCAGTGCTAGAGAGGGAGCGGGGCCAGGGGAGACCCAGTACTTC. The chain has TRBV20-1 and TRBJ2-5, with 7 bases fitting TRBD2. The CDR3 totals 15 residues. Germline CDR1 reads DFQATT; CDR2 reads SNEGSKA (reference sequence). Losses at the gene ends were 0 bases for V and 5 bases for J; bases not matched to a gene: 9.

This clonotype was found many times. The V gene is TRBV25-1, the J gene TRBJ2-5; TRBD2 agrees at 13 bases. The J call is uncertain, as TRBJ2-1 better fits the DNA end. CDR3 length: 16 residues. Germline V gene data show CDR1 as MGHDK and CDR2 as SYGVNS. CDR3: CASSEYRLAGGNEQFF. CDR3 bases: TGTGCCAGCAGTGAATATCGACTAGCGGGGGGCAATGAGCAGTTCTTC.

This clonotype was recorded at least ten times. The V and J genes are TRBV20-1 and TRBJ2-1, with D tentatively TRBD1 (5 bases). V lost 0 bases to trimming and J lost 6 bases, with 12 bases between them. The CDR3 sequence is 14 residues long. Germline values: CDR1 DFQATT, CDR2 SNEGSKA (reference sequence). The CDR3: CSARDQQGGNEQFF. Here the CDR3 DNA reads TGCAGTGCTAGAGATCAGCAGGGCGGCAATGAGCAGTTCTTC.

This clonotype was recorded a few times. The chain combines TRBV9 with TRBJ2-1, with a weak D call TRBD1 (5 bases). Germline V gives CDR1 SGDLS, CDR2 YYNGEE. The CDR3 loop spans 12 amino acids. Trimming took off 3 bases at V and 7 bases at J, with 8 bases between the two ends. This CDR3 reads CASSGDSNEQFF. CDR3 nucleotides: TGTGCCAGCAGCGGTGACAGTAATGAGCAGTTCTTC. Supplemented by reference TRBV9 and TRBJ2-1, the full variable domain reads DSGVTQTPKHLITATGQRVTLRCSPRSGDLSVYWYQQSLDQGLQFLIQYYNGEERAKGNILERFSAQQFPDLHSELNLSSLELGDSALYFCASSGDSNEQFFGPGTRLTVL.

In this sample, this clonotype turned up many times. The chain couples TRBV14 to TRBJ2-6; D is undetermined. The length of the CDR3 is 18 residues. Trimming shortened V by 2 bases and J by 0 bases, and 14 bases separated the two germline ends. Per germline, CDR1 SGHDN and CDR2 FVKESK. CDR3 nucleotide sequence: TGTGCCAGCAGCCAAAGATCGGATTGGGGCTCTGGGGCCAACGTCCTGACTTTC. This codes for CASSQRSDWGSGANVLTF.